This section outlines one T cell receptor beta chain sequence together with its context. Its antigen is still unknown. The data were obtained in a study of T cells in localized non-small cell lung cancer. The method was immunoSEQ multiplex PCR; TCRdb's version includes in-frame clones alone and lacks a portion of them. The table lists around 36,000 clones, 81% of them singletons. V lost 2 bases, J lost 0 bases, and 5 bases lay in between. The length of the CDR3 is 14 residues. In germline, CDR1 is SNHLY, CDR2 FYNNEI. Study conclusions and caveats: The tumor had only one region sequenced, so heterogeneity remains possible. There were a median roughly 59 of the top 100 tumor clones appearing in adjacent lung.

The receptor's source is a male donor at least 60 years old with stage II lung adenocarcinoma. The V gene is TRBV2, the J gene TRBJ1-3; D gene uncertain. The source was peripheral blood mononuclear cells, collected before any cancer treatment. The CDR3 spells CASSESRSGNTIYF. The CDR3 DNA reads TGTGCCAGCAGTGAAAGCCGCTCTGGAAACACCATATATTTT.